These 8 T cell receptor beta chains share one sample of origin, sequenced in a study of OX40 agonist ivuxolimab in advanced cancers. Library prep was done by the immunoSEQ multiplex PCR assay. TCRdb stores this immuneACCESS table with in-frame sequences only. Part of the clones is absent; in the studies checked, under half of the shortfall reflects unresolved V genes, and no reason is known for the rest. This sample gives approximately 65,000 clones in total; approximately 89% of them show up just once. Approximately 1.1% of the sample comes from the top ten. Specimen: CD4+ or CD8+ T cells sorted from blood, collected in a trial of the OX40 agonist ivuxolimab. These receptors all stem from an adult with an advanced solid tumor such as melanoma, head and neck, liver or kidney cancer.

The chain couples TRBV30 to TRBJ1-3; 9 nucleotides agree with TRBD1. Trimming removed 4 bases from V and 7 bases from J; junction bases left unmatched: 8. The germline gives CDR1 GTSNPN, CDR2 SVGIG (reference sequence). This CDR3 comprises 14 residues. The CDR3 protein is CAWTPGQGYNTIYF. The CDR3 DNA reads TGTGCCTGGACCCCGGGACAGGGTTATAACACCATATATTTT.

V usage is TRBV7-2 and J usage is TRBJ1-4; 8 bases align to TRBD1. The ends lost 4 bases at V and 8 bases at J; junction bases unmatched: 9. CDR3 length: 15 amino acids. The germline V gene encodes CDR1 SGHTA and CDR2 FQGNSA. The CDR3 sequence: CASSSQTGVGEKLFF. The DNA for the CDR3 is TGTGCCAGCAGCTCTCAGACAGGGGTCGGGGAAAAACTGTTTTTT. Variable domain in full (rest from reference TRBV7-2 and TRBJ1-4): GAGVSQSPSNKVTEKGKDVELRCDPISGHTALYWYRQSLGQGLEFLIYFQGNSAPDKSGLPSDRFSAERTGGSVSTLTIQRTQQEDSAVYLCASSSQTGVGEKLFFGSGTQLSVL.

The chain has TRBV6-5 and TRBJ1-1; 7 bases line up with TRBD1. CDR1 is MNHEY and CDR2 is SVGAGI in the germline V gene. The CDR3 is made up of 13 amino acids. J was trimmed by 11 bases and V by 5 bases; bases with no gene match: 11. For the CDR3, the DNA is TGTGCCAGCAGTACCGACAGGGATGGTGGGGCTTTCTTT. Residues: CASSTDRDGGAFF.

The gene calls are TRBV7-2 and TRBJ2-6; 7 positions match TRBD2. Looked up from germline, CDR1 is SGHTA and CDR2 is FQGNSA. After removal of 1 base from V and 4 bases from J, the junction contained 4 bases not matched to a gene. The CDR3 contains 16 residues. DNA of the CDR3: TGTGCCAGCAGCTTAGTGGGAGGGAACGGGGCCAACGTCCTGACTTTC. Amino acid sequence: CASSLVGGNGANVLTF.

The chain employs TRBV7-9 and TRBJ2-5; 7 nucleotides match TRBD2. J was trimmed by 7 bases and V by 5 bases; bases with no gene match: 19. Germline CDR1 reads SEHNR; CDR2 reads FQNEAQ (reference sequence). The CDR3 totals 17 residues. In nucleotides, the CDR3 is TGTGCCAGCAGCACAAACTCGGGGCGTCGGACTAGGGGGACCCAGTACTTC. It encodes CASSTNSGRRTRGTQYF.

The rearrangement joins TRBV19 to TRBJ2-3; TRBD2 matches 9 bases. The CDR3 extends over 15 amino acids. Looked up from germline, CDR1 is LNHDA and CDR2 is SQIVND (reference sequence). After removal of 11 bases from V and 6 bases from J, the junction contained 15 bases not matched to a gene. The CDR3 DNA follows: TGTGCCTCGCGGGGTCTAGCGGGGATAGGCGATACGCAGTATTTT. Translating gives CASRGLAGIGDTQYF.

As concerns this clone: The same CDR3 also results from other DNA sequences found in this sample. The CDR3 loop is CASSPGTGGNQPQHF. In DNA, the CDR3 is TGCGCCAGCAGCCCCGGGACAGGCGGCAATCAGCCCCAGCATTTT. This chain joins TRBV5-1 and TRBJ1-5; 8 positions agree with TRBD1. Per germline, CDR1 SGHRS and CDR2 YFSETQ. The V and J ends lost 4 bases and 2 bases, in that order; junction bases with no gene match: 5. The CDR3 runs 15 residues.

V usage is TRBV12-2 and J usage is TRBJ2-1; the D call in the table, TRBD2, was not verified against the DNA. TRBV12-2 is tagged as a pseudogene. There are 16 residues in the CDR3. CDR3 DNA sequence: TGTGCAAGTCGCTCAAGTAGCGGGGGCTTAGGGAATGAGCAGTTCTTC. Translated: CASRSSSGGLGNEQFF.